This TCR beta chain originates from a study of patients and donors after allogeneic stem cell transplantation (dated by TCRdb to the early 2020s). Library prep was done by RT-PCR. Sequencer: NextSeq 550. TCRdb trimmed the raw reads at Q25, called clones with MiXCR and kept productive beta chains. CDR3 protein duplicates are merged, each entry listing the most common genes and DNA. This sample has about a million distinct CDR3 sequences in its table, and more than 15% of those were observed once. The top ten constitute around 6% of the sample. Concerning this clonotype: It has no known antigen specificity. Its ends do not fully match the called genes, so a read error is possible.

The CDR3 goes from the cysteine to the phenylalanine over 14 residues. Kept here is only the CDR3 DNA, which spans 42 bases and is read in frame from base 1. CDR1 SGHAT and CDR2 FQNNGV are derived from the germline V gene. This receptor was identified in a human donor who was either an allogeneic HSCT recipient or a stem cell or donor lymphocyte infusion donor (not recorded which). It is not recorded whose cells these are; they may come from a transplant donor. The chain is assembled from TRBV11-2 and TRBJ2-2; the D segment cannot be called with confidence. The sample taken for sequencing was blood, either unsorted or a sorted T cell fraction (not recorded which). The CDR3 reads as follows: CASTLTRNTGELFF. In nucleotides, the sequence is TGTGCCAGCACCTTAACACGTAACACCGGGGAGCTGTTTTTT.